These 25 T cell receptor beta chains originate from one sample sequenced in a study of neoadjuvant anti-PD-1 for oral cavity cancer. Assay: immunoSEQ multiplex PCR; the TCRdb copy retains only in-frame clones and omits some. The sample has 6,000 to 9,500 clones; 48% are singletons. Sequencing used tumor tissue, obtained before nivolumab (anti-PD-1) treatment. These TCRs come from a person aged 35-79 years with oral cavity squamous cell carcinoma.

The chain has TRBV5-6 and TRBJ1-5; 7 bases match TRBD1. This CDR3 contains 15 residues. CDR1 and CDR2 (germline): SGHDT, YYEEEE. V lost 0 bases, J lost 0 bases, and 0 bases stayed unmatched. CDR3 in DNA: TGTGCCAGCAGCTTGGGACAGGGTAGCAATCAGCCCCAGCATTTT. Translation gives CASSLGQGSNQPQHF. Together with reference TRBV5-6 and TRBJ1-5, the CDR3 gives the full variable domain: DAGVTQSPTHLIKTRGQQVTLRCSPKSGHDTVSWYQQALGQGPQFIFQYYEEEERQRGNFPDRFSGHQFPNYSSELNVNALLLGDSALYLCASSLGQGSNQPQHFGDGTRLSIL.

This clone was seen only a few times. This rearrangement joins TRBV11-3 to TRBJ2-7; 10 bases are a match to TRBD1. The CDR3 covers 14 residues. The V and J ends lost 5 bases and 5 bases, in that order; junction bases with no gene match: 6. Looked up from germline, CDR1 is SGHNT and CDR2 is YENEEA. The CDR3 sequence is CASSPGDRGHEQYF. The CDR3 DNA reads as TGTGCCAGCAGCCCTGGGGACAGGGGTCACGAGCAGTACTTC.

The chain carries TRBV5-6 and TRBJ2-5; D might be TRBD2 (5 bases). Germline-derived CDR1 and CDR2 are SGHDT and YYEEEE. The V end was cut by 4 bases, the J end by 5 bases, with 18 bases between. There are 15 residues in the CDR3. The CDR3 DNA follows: TGTGCCAGCAGCCCTACGATACTAGGTGCGGAGACCCAGTACTTC. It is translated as CASSPTILGAETQYF.

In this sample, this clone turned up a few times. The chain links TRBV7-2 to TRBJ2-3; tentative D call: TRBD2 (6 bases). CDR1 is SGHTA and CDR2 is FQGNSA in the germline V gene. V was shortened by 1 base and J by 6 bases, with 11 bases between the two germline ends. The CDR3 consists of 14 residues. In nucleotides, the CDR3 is TGTGCCAGCAGCTTAGAGGTAGCGGTGGATACGCAGTATTTT. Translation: CASSLEVAVDTQYF. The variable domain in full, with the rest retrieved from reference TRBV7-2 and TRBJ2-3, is GAGVSQSPSNKVTEKGKDVELRCDPISGHTALYWYRQSLGQGLEFLIYFQGNSAPDKSGLPSDRFSAERTGGSVSTLTIQRTQQEDSAVYLCASSLEVAVDTQYFGPGTRLTVL.

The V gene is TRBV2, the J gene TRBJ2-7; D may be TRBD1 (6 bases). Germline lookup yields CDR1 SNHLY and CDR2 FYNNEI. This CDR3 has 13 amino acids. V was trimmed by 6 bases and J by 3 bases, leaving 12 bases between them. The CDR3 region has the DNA TGTGCCAGCAGGAGACAGGCTAACTACGAGCAGTACTTC. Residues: CASRRQANYEQYF. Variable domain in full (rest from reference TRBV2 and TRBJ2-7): EPEVTQTPSHQVTQMGQEVILRCVPISNHLYFYWYRQILGQKVEFLVSFYNNEISEKSEIFDDQFSVERPDGSNFTLKIRSTKLEDSAMYFCASRRQANYEQYFGPGTRLTVT.

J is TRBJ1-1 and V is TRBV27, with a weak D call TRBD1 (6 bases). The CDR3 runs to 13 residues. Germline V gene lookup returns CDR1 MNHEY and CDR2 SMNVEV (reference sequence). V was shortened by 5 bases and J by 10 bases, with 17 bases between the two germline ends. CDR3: CASSPPDSIVAFF. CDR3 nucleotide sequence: TGTGCCAGCAGTCCCCCGGACAGTATTGTAGCTTTCTTT.

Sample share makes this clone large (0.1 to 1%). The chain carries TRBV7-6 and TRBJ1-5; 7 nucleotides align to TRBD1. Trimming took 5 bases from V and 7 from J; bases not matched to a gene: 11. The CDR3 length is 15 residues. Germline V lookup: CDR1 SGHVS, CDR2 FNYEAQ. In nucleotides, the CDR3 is TGTGCCAGCAGCCTCGAAACAGGGGTTGAACAGCCCCAGCATTTT. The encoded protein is CASSLETGVEQPQHF.

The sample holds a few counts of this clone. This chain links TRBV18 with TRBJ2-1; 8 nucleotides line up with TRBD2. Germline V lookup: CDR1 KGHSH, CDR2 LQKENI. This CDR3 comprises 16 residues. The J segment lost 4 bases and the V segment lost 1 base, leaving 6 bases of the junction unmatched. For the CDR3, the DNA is TGTGCCAGCTCACCACAACTAGCGGACCTATACAATGAGCAGTTCTTC. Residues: CASSPQLADLYNEQFF.

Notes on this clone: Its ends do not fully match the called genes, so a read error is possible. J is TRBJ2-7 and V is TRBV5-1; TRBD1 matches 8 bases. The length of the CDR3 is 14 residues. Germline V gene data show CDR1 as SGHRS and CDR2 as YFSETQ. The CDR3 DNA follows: TGTGCCAGCAGCTTCAGGGGGCTGTCCTACGAGCAGTACTTC. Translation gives CASSFRGLSYEQYF.

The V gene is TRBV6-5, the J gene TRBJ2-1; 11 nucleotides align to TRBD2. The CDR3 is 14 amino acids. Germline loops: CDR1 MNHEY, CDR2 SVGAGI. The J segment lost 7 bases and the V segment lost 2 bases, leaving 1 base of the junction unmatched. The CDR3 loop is CASSYRTSGNEQFF. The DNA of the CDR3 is TGTGCCAGCAGTTACCGGACTAGCGGGAATGAGCAGTTCTTC.

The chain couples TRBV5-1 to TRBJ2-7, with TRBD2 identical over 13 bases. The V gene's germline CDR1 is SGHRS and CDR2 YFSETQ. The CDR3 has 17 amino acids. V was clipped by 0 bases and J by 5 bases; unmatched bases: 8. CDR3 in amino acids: CASSLDGLAGVDDEQYF. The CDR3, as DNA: TGCGCCAGCAGCTTGGACGGACTAGCGGGAGTTGACGACGAGCAGTACTTC.

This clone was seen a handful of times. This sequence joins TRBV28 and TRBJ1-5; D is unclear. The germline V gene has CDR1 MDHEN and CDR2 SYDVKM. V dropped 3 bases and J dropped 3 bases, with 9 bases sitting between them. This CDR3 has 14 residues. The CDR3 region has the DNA TGTGCCAGCAGTTTGGTCGGCTCCAATCAGCCCCAGCATTTT. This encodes CASSLVGSNQPQHF.

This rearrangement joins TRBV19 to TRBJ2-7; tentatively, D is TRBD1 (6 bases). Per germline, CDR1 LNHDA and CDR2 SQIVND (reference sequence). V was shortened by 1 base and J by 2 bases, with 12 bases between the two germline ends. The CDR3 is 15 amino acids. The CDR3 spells CASSIVFQGPYEQYF. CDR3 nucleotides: TGTGCCAGTAGTATAGTTTTTCAGGGGCCCTACGAGCAGTACTTC.

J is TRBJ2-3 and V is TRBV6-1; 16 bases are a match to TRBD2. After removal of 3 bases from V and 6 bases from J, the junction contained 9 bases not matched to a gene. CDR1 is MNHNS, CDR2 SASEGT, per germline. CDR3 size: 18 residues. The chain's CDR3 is CASSDPGTSGRATDTQYF. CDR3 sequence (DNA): TGTGCCAGCAGTGATCCTGGGACTAGCGGGAGGGCCACCGATACGCAGTATTTT.

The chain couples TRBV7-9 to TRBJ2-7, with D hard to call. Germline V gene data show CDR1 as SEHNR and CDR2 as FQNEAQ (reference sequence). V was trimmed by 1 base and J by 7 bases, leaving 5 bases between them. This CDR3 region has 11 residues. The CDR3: CASSLVEEQYF. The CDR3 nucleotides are TGTGCCAGCAGCTTAGTTGAAGAGCAGTACTTC.

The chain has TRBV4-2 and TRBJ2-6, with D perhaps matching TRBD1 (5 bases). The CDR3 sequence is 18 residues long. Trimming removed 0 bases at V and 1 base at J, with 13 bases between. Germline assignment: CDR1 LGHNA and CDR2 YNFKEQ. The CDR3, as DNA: TGTGCCAGCAGCCAAGAAACAGCTAGGGGTTCTGGGGCCAACGTCCTGACTTTC. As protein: CASSQETARGSGANVLTF.

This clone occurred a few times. Here the CDR3 DNA reads TGTGCCAGCAGTTACTCGACAGGGCTGGGCTATGGCTACACCTTC. Protein: CASSYSTGLGYGYTF. The chain links TRBV6-5 to TRBJ1-2; 7 bases fit TRBD1. V lost 0 bases, J lost 4 bases, and 5 bases stayed unmatched. In germline, CDR1 is MNHEY, CDR2 SVGAGI. The CDR3 has 15 residues.

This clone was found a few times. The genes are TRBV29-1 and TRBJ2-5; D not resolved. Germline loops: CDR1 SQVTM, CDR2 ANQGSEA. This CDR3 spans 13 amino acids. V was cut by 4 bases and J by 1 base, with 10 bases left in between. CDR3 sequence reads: CSVGGGPQETQYF. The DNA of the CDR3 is TGCAGCGTTGGCGGCGGCCCCCAAGAGACCCAGTACTTC.

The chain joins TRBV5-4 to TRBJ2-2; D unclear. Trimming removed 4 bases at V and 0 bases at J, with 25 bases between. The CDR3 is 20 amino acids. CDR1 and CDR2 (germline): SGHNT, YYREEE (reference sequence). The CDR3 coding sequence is TGTGCCAGCAGCATAATCTGGGGTGGAAAACTAAGCCCGAACACCGGGGAGCTGTTTTTT. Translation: CASSIIWGGKLSPNTGELFF.

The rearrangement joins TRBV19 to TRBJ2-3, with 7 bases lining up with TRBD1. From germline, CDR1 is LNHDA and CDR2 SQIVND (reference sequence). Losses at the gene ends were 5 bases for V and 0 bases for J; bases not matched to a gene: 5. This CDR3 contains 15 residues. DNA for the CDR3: TGTGCCAGTAGTTGGGACAGATCGAGCACAGATACGCAGTATTTT. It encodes CASSWDRSSTDTQYF.

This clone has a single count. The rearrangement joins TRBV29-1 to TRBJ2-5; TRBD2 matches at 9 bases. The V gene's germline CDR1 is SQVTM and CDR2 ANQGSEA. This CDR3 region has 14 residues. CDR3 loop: CAGGRVGSGETQYF. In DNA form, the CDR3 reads TGCGCCGGCGGGAGGGTCGGGTCGGGGGAGACCCAGTACTTC.

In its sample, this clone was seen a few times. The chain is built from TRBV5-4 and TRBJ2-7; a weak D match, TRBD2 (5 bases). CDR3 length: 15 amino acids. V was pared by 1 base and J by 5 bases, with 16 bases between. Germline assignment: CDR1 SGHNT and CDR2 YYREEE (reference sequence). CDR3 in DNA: TGTGCCAGCAGCTTGCAGCGACGCGGGTTGGACGAGCAGTACTTC. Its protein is CASSLQRRGLDEQYF.

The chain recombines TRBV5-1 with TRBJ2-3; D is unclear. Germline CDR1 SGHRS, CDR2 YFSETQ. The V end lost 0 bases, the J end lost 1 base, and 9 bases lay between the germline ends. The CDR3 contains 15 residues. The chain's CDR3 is CASSLVGDRTDTQYF. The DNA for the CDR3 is TGCGCCAGCAGCTTGGTAGGAGACCGCACAGATACGCAGTATTTT.

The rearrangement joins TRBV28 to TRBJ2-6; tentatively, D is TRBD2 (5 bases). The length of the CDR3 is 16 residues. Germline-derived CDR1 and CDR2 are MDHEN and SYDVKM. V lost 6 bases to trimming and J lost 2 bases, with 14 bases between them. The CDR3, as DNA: TGTGCCAGCAGGGCCGGGATTGGGGCTGGGGCCAACGTCCTGACTTTC. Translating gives CASRAGIGAGANVLTF.

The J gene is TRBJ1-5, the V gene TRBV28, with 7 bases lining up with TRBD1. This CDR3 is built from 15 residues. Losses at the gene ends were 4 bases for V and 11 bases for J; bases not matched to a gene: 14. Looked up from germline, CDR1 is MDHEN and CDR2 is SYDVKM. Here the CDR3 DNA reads TGTGCCAGCAGTTCACGACAGGGCGCCCCGGGAGCCCAGCATTTT. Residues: CASSSRQGAPGAQHF.